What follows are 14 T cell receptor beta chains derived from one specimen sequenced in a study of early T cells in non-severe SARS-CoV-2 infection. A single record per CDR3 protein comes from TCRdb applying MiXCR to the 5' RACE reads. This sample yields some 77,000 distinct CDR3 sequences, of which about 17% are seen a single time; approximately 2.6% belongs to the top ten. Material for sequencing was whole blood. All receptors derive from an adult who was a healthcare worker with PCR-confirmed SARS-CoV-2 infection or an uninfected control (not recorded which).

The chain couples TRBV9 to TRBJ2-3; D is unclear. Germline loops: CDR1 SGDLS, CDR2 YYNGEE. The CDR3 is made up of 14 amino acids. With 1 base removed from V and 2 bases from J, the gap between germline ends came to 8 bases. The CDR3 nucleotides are TGTGCCAGCAGCGTATTTGATGACACAGATACGCAGTATTTT. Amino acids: CASSVFDDTDTQYF. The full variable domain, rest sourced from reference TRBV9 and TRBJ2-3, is DSGVTQTPKHLITATGQRVTLRCSPRSGDLSVYWYQQSLDQGLQFLIQYYNGEERAKGNILERFSAQQFPDLHSELNLSSLELGDSALYFCASSVFDDTDTQYFGPGTRLTVL.

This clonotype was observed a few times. CDR3 nucleotide sequence: TGTGCCAGCACCTTAGACACTAACTATGGCTACACCTTC. Its protein is CASTLDTNYGYTF. The chain carries TRBV25-1 and TRBJ1-2; D is undetermined. The CDR3 spans 13 residues. CDR1 MGHDK and CDR2 SYGVNS come from the germline V gene. Trimming removed 7 bases at V and 0 bases at J, with 9 bases between.

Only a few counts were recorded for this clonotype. The CDR3 coding sequence is TGTGCCAGCAGCTCCAGGAGGACGGAGGACACTGAAGCTTTCTTT. Protein sequence: CASSSRRTEDTEAFF. This sequence joins TRBV6-6 and TRBJ1-1, with D uncertain. The V gene lost 6 bases and the J gene lost 3 bases, with 17 bases spanning the gap. The germline V gene encodes CDR1 MNHNY and CDR2 SVGAGI (reference sequence). The CDR3 consists of 15 residues.

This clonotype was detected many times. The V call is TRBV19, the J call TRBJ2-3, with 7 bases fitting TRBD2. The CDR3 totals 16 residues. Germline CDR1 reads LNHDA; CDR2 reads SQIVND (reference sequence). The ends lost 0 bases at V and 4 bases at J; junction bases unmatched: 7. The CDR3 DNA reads TGTGCCAGTAGTATAGATCGGCGGGGGATCTCAGATACGCAGTATTTT. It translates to CASSIDRRGISDTQYF. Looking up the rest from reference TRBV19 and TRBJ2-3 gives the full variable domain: DGGITQSPKYLFRKEGQNVTLSCEQNLNHDAMYWYRQDPGQGLRLIYYSQIVNDFQKGDIAEGYSVSREKKESFPLTVTSAQKNPTAFYLCASSIDRRGISDTQYFGPGTRLTVL.

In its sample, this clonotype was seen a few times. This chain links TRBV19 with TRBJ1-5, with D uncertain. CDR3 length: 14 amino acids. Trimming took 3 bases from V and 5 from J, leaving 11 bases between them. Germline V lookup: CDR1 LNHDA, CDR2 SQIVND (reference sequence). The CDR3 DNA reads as TGTGCCAGTAGTATTGCAGCTCGATATCAGCCCCAGCATTTT. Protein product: CASSIAARYQPQHF.

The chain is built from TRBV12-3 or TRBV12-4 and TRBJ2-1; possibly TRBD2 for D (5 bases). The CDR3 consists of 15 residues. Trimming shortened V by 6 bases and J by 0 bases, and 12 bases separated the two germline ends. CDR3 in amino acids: CASSREGSSYNEQFF. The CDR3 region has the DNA TGTGCCAGCAGCCGTGAAGGGAGCTCCTACAATGAGCAGTTCTTC.

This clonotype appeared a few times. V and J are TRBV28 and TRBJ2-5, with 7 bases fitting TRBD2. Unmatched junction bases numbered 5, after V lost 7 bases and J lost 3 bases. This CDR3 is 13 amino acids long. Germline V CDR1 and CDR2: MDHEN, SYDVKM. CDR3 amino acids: CASNQLAKETQYF. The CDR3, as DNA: TGTGCCAGCAACCAACTAGCGAAAGAGACCCAGTACTTC. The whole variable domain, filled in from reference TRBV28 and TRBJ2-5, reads DVKVTQSSRYLVKRTGEKVFLECVQDMDHENMFWYRQDPGLGLRLIYFSYDVKMKEKGDIPEGYSVSREKKERFSLILESASTNQTSMYLCASNQLAKETQYFGPGTRLLVL.

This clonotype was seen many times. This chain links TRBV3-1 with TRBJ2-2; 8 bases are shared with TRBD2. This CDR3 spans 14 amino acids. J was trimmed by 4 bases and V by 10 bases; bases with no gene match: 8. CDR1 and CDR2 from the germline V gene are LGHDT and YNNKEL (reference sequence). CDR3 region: CATSAGVGTGELFF. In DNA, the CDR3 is TGTGCCACCTCAGCGGGAGTGGGCACCGGGGAGCTGTTTTTT.

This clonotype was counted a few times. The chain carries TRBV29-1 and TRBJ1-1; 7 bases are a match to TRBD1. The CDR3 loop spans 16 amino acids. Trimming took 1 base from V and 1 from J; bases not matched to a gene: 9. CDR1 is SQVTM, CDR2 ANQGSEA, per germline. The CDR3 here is CSVEVPQGGRNTEAFF. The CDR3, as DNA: TGCAGCGTTGAAGTACCCCAGGGGGGGAGGAACACTGAAGCTTTCTTT.

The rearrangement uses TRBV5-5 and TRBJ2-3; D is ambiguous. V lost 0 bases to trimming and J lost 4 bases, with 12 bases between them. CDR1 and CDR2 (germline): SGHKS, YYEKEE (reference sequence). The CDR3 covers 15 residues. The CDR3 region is CASSLVLVEADTQYF. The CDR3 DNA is TGTGCCAGCAGCTTGGTTCTAGTAGAGGCAGATACGCAGTATTTT.

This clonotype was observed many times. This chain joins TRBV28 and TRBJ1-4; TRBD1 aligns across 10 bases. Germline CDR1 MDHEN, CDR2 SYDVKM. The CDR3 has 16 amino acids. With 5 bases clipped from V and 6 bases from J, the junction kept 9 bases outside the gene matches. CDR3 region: CASSVLGTGADEKLFF. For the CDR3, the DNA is TGTGCCAGCAGTGTCCTCGGGACAGGGGCGGATGAAAAACTGTTTTTT.

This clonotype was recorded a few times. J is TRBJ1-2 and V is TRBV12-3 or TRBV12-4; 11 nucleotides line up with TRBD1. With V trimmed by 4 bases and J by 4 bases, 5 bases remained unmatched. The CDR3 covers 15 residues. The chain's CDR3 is CASSSGQGAGYGYTF. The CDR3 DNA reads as TGTGCCAGCAGTTCCGGACAGGGGGCCGGCTATGGCTACACCTTC.

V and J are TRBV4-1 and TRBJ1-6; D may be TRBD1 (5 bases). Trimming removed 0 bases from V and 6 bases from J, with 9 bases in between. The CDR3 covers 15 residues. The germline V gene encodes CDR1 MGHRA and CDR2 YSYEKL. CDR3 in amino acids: CASSQDQGVNSPLHF. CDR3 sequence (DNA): TGCGCCAGCAGCCAAGACCAAGGGGTTAATTCACCCCTCCACTTT.

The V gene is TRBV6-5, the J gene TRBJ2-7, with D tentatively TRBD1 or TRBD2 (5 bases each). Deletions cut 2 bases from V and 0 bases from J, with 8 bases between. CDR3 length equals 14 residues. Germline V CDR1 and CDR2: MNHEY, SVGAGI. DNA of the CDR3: TGTGCCAGCAGTTACGGGGGTCCCTCCTACGAGCAGTACTTC. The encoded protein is CASSYGGPSYEQYF.